This record looks at one T cell receptor beta chain sequence and its context. What it binds is unknown. The entry originates in a study of OX40 agonist ivuxolimab in advanced cancers. Study-wide points: At 0.1-3.0 mg/kg, partial responders had clonal expansion among the lowest observed.

Using immunoSEQ multiplex PCR, the repertoire was profiled, and TCRdb retains in-frame clones only, with some absent. The repertoire has some 97,000 clones, approximately 90% of them found once; the top ten carry about 0.51%. The TCR sequence derives from an adult with an advanced solid tumor such as melanoma, head and neck, liver or kidney cancer. Material: CD4+ or CD8+ T cells sorted from blood, obtained in a trial of the OX40 agonist ivuxolimab.

The CDR3 loop is CASRPGTGYEKLFF. The CDR3 nucleotides read TGTGCCAGCAGACCCGGGACAGGGTATGAAAAACTGTTTTTT. The chain links TRBV28 to TRBJ1-4, with 9 bases fitting TRBD1. Trimming at V came to 6 bases and at J to 6 bases, leaving 5 bases not matched to a gene. From germline, CDR1 is MDHEN and CDR2 SYDVKM. The CDR3 totals 14 residues.